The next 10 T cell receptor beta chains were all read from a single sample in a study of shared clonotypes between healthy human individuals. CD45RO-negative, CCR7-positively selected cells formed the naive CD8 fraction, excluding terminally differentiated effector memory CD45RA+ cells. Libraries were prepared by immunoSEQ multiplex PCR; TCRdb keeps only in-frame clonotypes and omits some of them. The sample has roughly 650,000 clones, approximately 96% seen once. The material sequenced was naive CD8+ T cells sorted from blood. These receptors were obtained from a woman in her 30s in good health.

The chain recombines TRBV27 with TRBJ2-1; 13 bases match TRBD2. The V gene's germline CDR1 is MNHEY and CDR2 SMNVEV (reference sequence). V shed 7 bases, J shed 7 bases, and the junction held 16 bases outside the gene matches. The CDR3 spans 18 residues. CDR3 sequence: CASTPGLAGTVTWNEQFF. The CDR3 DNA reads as TGTGCCAGCACGCCGGGACTAGCGGGAACAGTTACCTGGAATGAGCAGTTCTTC.

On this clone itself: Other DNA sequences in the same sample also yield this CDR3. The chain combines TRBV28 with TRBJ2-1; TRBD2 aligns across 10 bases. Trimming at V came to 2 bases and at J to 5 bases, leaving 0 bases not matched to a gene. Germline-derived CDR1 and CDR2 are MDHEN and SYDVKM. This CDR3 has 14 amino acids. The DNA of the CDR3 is TGTGCCAGCAGTTTACTAGCGGGAGACAATGAGCAGTTCTTC. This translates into CASSLLAGDNEQFF.

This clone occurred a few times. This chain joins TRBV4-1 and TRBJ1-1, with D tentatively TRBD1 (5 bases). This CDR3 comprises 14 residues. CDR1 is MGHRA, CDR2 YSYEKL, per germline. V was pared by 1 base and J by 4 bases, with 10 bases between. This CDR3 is CASSQGSRATEAFF. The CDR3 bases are TGCGCCAGCAGCCAAGGTTCCAGGGCCACTGAAGCTTTCTTT.

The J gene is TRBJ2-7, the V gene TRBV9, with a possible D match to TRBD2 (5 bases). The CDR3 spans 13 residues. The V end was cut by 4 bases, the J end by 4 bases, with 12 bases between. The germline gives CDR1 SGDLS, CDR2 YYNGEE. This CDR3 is CASSFTSGYEQYF. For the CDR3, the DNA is TGTGCCAGCAGCTTCACCTCGGGGTACGAGCAGTACTTC.

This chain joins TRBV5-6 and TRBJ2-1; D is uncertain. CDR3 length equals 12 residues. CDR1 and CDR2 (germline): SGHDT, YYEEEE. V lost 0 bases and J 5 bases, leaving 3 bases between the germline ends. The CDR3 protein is CASSLANNEQFF. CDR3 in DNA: TGTGCCAGCAGCTTGGCGAACAATGAGCAGTTCTTC.

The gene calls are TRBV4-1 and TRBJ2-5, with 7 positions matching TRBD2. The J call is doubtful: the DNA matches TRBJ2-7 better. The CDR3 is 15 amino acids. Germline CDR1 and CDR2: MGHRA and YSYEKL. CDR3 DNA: TGCGCCAGCAGCCAAGATCCCAGCGGGGTATACGAGCAGTACTTC. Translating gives CASSQDPSGVYEQYF.

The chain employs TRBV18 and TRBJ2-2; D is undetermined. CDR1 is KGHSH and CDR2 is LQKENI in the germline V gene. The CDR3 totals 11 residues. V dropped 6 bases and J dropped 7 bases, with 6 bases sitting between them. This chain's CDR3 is CASSIGGELFF. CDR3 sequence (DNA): TGTGCCAGCTCGATCGGCGGGGAGCTGTTTTTT.

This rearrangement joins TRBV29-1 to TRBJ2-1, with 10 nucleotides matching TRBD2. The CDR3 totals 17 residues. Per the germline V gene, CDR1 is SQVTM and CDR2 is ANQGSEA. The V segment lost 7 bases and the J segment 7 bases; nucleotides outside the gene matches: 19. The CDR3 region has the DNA TGCAGCGCTGGAGGGGTGCCTAGCGGGAGTGCGTGGAATGAGCAGTTCTTC. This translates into CSAGGVPSGSAWNEQFF.

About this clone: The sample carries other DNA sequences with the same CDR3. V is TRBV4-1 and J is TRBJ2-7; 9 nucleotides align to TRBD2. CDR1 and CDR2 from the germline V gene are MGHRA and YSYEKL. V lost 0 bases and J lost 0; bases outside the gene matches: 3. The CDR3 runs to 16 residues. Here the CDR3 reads CASSQDSGGSSYEQYF. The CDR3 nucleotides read TGCGCCAGCAGCCAAGATAGCGGGGGAAGCTCCTACGAGCAGTACTTC.

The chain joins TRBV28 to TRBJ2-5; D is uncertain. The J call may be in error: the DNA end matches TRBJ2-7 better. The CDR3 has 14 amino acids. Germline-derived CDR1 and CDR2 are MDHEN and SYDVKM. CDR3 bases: TGTGCCAGCAGTTTGGGTCCTTACTCCTACGAGCAGTACTTC. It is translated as CASSLGPYSYEQYF.